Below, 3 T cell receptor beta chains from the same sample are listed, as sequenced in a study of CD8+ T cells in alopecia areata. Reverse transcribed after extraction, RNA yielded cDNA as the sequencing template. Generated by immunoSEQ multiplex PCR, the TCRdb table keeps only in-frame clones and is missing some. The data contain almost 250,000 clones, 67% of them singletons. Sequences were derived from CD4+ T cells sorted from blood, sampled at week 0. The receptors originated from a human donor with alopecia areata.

CDR3 DNA: TGCGCCAGCAGCTCCCAAACGGGGATCGGCTACACCTTC. Translated, it gives CASSSQTGIGYTF. The genes are TRBV5-1 and TRBJ1-2; D ambiguous. CDR1 is SGHRS, CDR2 YFSETQ, per germline. This CDR3 comprises 13 residues. Trimming stripped 3 bases from V and 8 bases from J, with 14 bases between.

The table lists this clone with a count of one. In DNA, the CDR3 is TGTGCCAGCAGCTTGGTGGGACTAGACCAAGAGACCCAGTACTTC. Translation gives CASSLVGLDQETQYF. The chain recombines TRBV5-6 with TRBJ2-5; 8 bases agree with TRBD2. Germline CDR1 and CDR2: SGHDT and YYEEEE. V shed 0 bases, J shed 0 bases, and the junction held 1 base outside the gene matches. This CDR3 has 15 residues.

The CDR3, as DNA: TGTGCCTGGAGTGTGAAGGACACCCAGTACTTC. Translated, it gives CAWSVKDTQYF. The chain is built from TRBV30 and TRBJ2-7, with D perhaps matching TRBD1 (5 bases). This CDR3 comprises 11 residues. Per the germline V gene, CDR1 is GTSNPN and CDR2 is SVGIG (reference sequence). Trimming took off 0 bases at V and 10 bases at J, with 10 bases between the two ends.